Listed below are T cell receptor beta chains from one sample, sequenced in a study of blood T cell repertoires in COVID-19. Sequencing was performed with immunoSEQ multiplex PCR; in TCRdb, only in-frame clones are kept and a portion is missing. The table has under 200,000 clones, more than 85% seen once; the top ten hold about 7%. The sample taken for sequencing was peripheral blood. The receptor source for this set is a woman older than 75 in a cohort sampled during active or convalescent COVID-19. CDR3s include the opening cysteine and the closing phenylalanine or tryptophan.

v_call	j_call	cdr3_aa
TRBV5-1	TRBJ2-3	CASSQGLAGAGPPDTQYF
TRBV2	TRBJ2-3	CASSDLTQFTDTQYF
TRBV11-3	TRBJ2-2	CASSLDRGGGTGELFF
TRBV27	TRBJ1-6	CASSPPGSIRNNSPLHF
TRBV18	TRBJ2-3	CASEDRLGTDTQYF
TRBV11-3	TRBJ2-3	CASSLTYRLGNTQYF
TRBV9	TRBJ1-1	CASSVAPWSTEAFF
TRBV18	TRBJ1-1	CASSQAYGRVTTEAFF
TRBV19	TRBJ1-2	CATNQGSPNYGYTF
TRBV5-1	TRBJ2-7	CASSETAPDLEQYF
TRBV5-1	TRBJ2-2	CASSLSSGGSYTGELFF
TRBV5-1	TRBJ2-3	CASSLGTNTDTQYF
TRBV5-4	TRBJ2-3	CASSSSALAGDTQYF
TRBV5-1	TRBJ1-1	CASSLDRASMNTEAFF
TRBV6-4	TRBJ1-5	CASSVGGRNQPQHF
TRBV5-4	TRBJ2-5	CASSSSRTGEKETQYF
TRBV19	TRBJ2-7	CASSRWESYEQYF
TRBV18	TRBJ2-1	CASSPPDRAGGTEQFF
TRBV19	TRBJ1-5	CASSIGRRQGDPQHF
TRBV24-1	TRBJ1-1	CATSDSGMATEAFF
TRBV3-1/TRBV3-2	TRBJ2-3	CASSQEGEKPDTQYF
TRBV15	TRBJ2-7	CATSRGGVSSYEQYF
TRBV19	TRBJ2-5	CASSISPPSGREETQYF
TRBV11-2	TRBJ2-3	CASSYVVADTQYF
TRBV28	TRBJ2-7	CASTPPTRSSYEQYF
TRBV2	TRBJ2-3	CASVPLITDTQYF
TRBV10-3	TRBJ1-5	CATGQGFEVNQPQHF
TRBV9	TRBJ2-3	CASSVGGTDTQYF
TRBV3-1/TRBV3-2	TRBJ1-2	CASSSASTGLYGYTF
TRBV27	TRBJ1-2	CASSLKWNYGGPNYGYTF
TRBV5-6	TRBJ1-6	CASSLRGSGSPLHF
TRBV11-3	TRBJ2-3	CASSRSADTQYF
TRBV6-6	TRBJ2-5	CASSSLDNQETQYF
TRBV5-4	TRBJ1-2	CASSLVGYGYTF
TRBV11-3	TRBJ2-6	CASSSGTGAPGANVLTF
TRBV11-2	TRBJ2-5	CASSLAPAQGETQYF
TRBV28	TRBJ2-2	CASITPGAGGRIGELFF
TRBV6-2/TRBV6-3	TRBJ1-5	CASSSLRGPRDQPQHF
TRBV6-5	TRBJ2-1	CASSSTSGSPNEQFF
TRBV3-1/TRBV3-2	TRBJ1-2	CASSHRTGRYGYTF
TRBV4-1	TRBJ2-5	CASSQGLLETQYF
TRBV24-1	TRBJ1-4	CATSDATATNEKLFF
TRBV6-5	TRBJ1-2	CASSYRDYGYTF
TRBV27	TRBJ1-1	CASSFDQDTEAFF
TRBV4-2	TRBJ1-2	CASSQETTPGDYGYTF
TRBV5-1	TRBJ2-2	CASSYQRPNTGELFF
TRBV5-4	TRBJ2-1	CASSLGQGTYNEQFF
TRBV7-2	TRBJ1-5	CASSLRGQVNQPQHF
TRBV3-1/TRBV3-2	TRBJ1-2	CASSQQPWGWRGPTNYGYTF
TRBV5-1	TRBJ2-2	CASSSRSGDTGELFF
TRBV10-2	TRBJ2-5	CASRISSGRLETQYF
TRBV10-3	TRBJ1-1	CAISDRKNTEAFF
TRBV6-2/TRBV6-3	TRBJ1-4	CASSLTGYEKLFF